This record looks at one T cell receptor (beta chain) sequence and its context. Its target is not known. These data belong to a study of beta chain features in type 1 diabetes. V was pared by 7 bases and J by 0 bases, with 7 bases between. The CDR3 is made up of 12 amino acids. CDR1 and CDR2 from the germline V gene are SQVTM and ANQGSEA. Reverse transcription of all isolated RNA meant that expressed TCRB transcripts were sequenced. The method was immunoSEQ multiplex PCR; TCRdb's version includes in-frame clones alone and lacks a portion of them. The table lists hundreds of thousands of clones, roughly 16% of them singletons. Study results and limitations: A moderate, significant TCRB CDR3 shortening appeared in type 1 diabetes across four CD4+ subsets. Patients' naive, central memory and Treg TCRB repertoires seemed closer to one another than those of healthy donors. Whether HLA type influences TCRB rearrangement remained unresolved here.

The clonotype comes from a man aged 18 to 35 in good health. Input material: naive CD4+ T cells from blood. The J gene is TRBJ1-3, the V gene TRBV29-1, with D possibly being TRBD1 (5 bases). The CDR3 is CSGQSSGNTIYF. Here the CDR3 DNA reads TGCAGCGGACAGAGCTCTGGAAACACCATATATTTT.